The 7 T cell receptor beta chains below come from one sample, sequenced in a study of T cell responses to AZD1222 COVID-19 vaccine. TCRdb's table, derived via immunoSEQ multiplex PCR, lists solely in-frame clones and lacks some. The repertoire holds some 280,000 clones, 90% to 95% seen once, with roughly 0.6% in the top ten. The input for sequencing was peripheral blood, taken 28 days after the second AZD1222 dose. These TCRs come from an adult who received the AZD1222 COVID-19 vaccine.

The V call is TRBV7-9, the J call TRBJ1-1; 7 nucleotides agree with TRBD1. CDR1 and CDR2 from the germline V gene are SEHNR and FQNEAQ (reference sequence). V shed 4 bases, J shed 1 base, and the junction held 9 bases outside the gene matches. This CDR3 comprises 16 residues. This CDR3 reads CASSSVKGAPNTEAFF. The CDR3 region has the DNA TGTGCCAGCAGCTCAGTGAAGGGGGCACCGAACACTGAAGCTTTCTTT.

The CDR3 loop is CASSPRGANTGELFF. The CDR3 coding sequence is TGCGCCAGCAGCCCCAGGGGCGCGAACACCGGGGAGCTGTTTTTT. The V call is TRBV4-1, the J call TRBJ2-2; D possibly corresponds to TRBD1 (6 bases). V was clipped by 4 bases and J by 0 bases, with 9 bases between them. This CDR3 contains 15 residues. Germline loops: CDR1 MGHRA, CDR2 YSYEKL.

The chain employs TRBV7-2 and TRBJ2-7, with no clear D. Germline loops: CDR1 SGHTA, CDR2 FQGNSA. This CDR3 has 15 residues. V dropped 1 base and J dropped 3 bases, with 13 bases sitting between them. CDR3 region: CASSLDWGKNYEQYF. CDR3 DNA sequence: TGTGCCAGCAGCTTAGACTGGGGTAAAAACTACGAGCAGTACTTC.

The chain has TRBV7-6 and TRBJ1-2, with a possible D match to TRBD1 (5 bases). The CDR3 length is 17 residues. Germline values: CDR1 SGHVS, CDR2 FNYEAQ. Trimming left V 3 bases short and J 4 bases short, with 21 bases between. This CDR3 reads CASSFRSTESRLYGYTF. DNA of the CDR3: TGTGCCAGCAGCTTCCGGTCGACAGAAAGTAGGCTCTATGGCTACACCTTC.

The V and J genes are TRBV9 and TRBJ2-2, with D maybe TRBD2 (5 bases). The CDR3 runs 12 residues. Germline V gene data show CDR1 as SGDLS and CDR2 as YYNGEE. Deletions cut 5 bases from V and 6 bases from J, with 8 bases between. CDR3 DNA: TGTGCCAGCAGTTTGGAGGCCGGGGAGCTGTTTTTT. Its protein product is CASSLEAGELFF.

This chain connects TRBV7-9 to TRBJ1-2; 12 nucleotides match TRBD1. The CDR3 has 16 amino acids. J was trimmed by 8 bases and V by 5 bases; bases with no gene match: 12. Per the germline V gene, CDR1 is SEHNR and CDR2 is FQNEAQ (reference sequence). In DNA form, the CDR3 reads TGTGCCAGCAGCCCGAGCGCGGGACAGGGGGCGGAAGGCTACACCTTC. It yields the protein CASSPSAGQGAEGYTF.

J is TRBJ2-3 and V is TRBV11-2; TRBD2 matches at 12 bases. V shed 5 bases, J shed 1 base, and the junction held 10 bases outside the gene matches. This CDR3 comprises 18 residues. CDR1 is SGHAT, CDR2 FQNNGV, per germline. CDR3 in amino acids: CASSRGLAGPRGTDTQYF. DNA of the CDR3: TGTGCCAGCAGCCGCGGACTAGCGGGGCCTCGGGGCACAGATACGCAGTATTTT. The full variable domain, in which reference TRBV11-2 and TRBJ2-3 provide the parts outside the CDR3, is EAGVAQSPRYKIIEKRQSVAFWCNPISGHATLYWYQQILGQGPKLLIQFQNNGVVDDSQLPKDRFSAERLKGVDSTLKIQPAKLEDSAVYLCASSRGLAGPRGTDTQYFGPGTRLTVL.